Included here is one T cell receptor beta chain sequence, with context. CDR1 is SEHNR, CDR2 FQNEAQ, per germline (reference sequence). The CDR3 loop spans 19 amino acids. The V gene end was trimmed by 4 bases and the J gene end by 3 bases; junction bases not matched to a gene: 13. These data are taken from a study of technical replicates of blood from four donors. Generated by immunoSEQ multiplex PCR, the TCRdb table keeps only in-frame clones and is missing some. The table has more than 70,000 clones, roughly 93% seen once. The sequencing sample was made of T cells isolated from PBMCs. The sequence was collected from a human donor in good health. The chain links TRBV7-9 to TRBJ2-1; TRBD2 matches 12 bases. CDR3 region: CASSSLAGGATSIYNEQFF. CDR3 bases: TGTGCCAGCAGCTCCCTAGCGGGGGGGGCGACATCAATCTACAATGAGCAGTTCTTC.